The 30 T cell receptor beta chains reported below all come from one sample, sequenced in a study of cytomegalovirus exposure and HLA in healthy donors. The PCR contained 60 Vbeta and 13 Jbeta primers. TCRdb's copy holds only in-frame clones and misses some; the assay was immunoSEQ multiplex PCR. The data show 120,000 or so clones, roughly 80% seen once. The sample consisted of PBMCs. These receptors originate from a man between 18 and 35 years old in good health and CMV-seropositive.

This clone has a handful of counts. The CDR3 is CASSSGRREQFF. The CDR3 DNA sequence: TGTGCCAGCAGTTCCGGGAGGAGGGAGCAGTTCTTC. The chain combines TRBV6-5 with TRBJ2-1, with TRBD2 matching over 7 bases. Germline V CDR1 and CDR2: MNHEY, SVGAGI. V shed 4 bases and J 10 bases; nucleotides not matched to a gene: 4. CDR3 length: 12 residues.

The chain couples TRBV2 to TRBJ2-1; 9 positions agree with TRBD2. Germline assignment: CDR1 SNHLY and CDR2 FYNNEI. The CDR3 totals 15 residues. With 3 bases clipped from V and 5 bases from J, the junction kept 5 bases outside the gene matches. CDR3 in amino acids: CASSEVSGGNNEQFF. Here the CDR3 DNA reads TGTGCCAGCAGTGAGGTTAGCGGGGGAAACAATGAGCAGTTCTTC.

The chain has TRBV7-2 and TRBJ2-2, with a tentative D call TRBD2 (6 bases). CDR1 and CDR2 from the germline V gene are SGHTA and FQGNSA. Trimming removed 2 bases from V and 2 bases from J, with 18 bases in between. This CDR3 has 18 amino acids. In DNA form, the CDR3 reads TGTGCCAGCAGCTTATCAACGGTTACTAGCAGAAACACCGGGGAGCTGTTTTTT. Translation: CASSLSTVTSRNTGELFF.

A word on this clone: Sequence at one end of the junction differs from germline and may be a read error. The chain combines TRBV7-9 with TRBJ1-4; D is unclear. Germline CDR1 reads SEHNR; CDR2 reads FQNEAQ (reference sequence). CDR3 length: 13 amino acids. CDR3 nucleotide sequence: TGTTCCAGCAGCTTATCTTTAGAGGAAAAACTGTTTTTT. This encodes CSSSLSLEEKLFF.

The V and J genes are TRBV29-1 and TRBJ2-2; D gene unclear. Germline V gene data show CDR1 as SQVTM and CDR2 as ANQGSEA. The CDR3 length is 16 residues. The ends were cut back, 4 bases at V and 4 bases at J, with 19 bases in the middle. CDR3 in DNA: TGCAGCGTTGGGATTAAACGAGGATCGGGCACCGGGGAGCTGTTTTTT. Encoded protein: CSVGIKRGSGTGELFF.

J is TRBJ1-2 and V is TRBV6-5; a weak D match, TRBD1 (6 bases). V was clipped by 8 bases and J by 4 bases, with 11 bases between them. The CDR3 extends over 12 amino acids. From germline, CDR1 is MNHEY and CDR2 SVGAGI. Here the CDR3 reads CASRQEPYGYTF. The CDR3 nucleotides read TGTGCCAGCCGACAGGAACCCTATGGCTACACCTTC.

The V call is TRBV4-1, the J call TRBJ2-7; TRBD2 aligns across 15 bases. Trimming at V came to 0 bases and at J to 0 bases, leaving 3 bases not matched to a gene. This CDR3 has 18 residues. Germline CDR1 and CDR2: MGHRA and YSYEKL. CDR3 in amino acids: CASSQEGLAGGSSYEQYF. In DNA form, the CDR3 reads TGCGCCAGCAGCCAAGAAGGACTAGCGGGGGGGAGCTCCTACGAGCAGTACTTC.

The chain employs TRBV2 and TRBJ2-1, with a possible D match to TRBD1 (5 bases). The CDR3 runs to 13 residues. The V gene's germline CDR1 is SNHLY and CDR2 FYNNEI. The V end was cut by 1 base, the J end by 8 bases, with 9 bases between. The DNA for the CDR3 is TGTGCCAGCAGTGAAGAGGGGTGGGATGAGCAGTTCTTC. The encoded protein is CASSEEGWDEQFF.

The chain uses TRBV7-9 and TRBJ2-3; D uncertain. The CDR3 sequence is 12 residues long. V was pared by 2 bases and J by 3 bases, with 3 bases between. Per germline, CDR1 SEHNR and CDR2 FQNEAQ (reference sequence). In DNA, the CDR3 is TGTGCCAGCAGCTTAATAACAGATACGCAGTATTTT. Its protein product is CASSLITDTQYF. The entire variable domain, with the rest obtained from reference TRBV7-9 and TRBJ2-3, is as follows: DTGVSQNPRHKITKRGQNVTFRCDPISEHNRLYWYRQTLGQGPEFLTYFQNEAQLEKSRLLSDRFSAERPKGSFSTLEIQRTEQGDSAMYLCASSLITDTQYFGPGTRLTVL.

This clone has a handful of counts. V is TRBV28 and J is TRBJ1-1; D possibly corresponds to TRBD1 (6 bases). The CDR3 runs 15 residues. Germline V gives CDR1 MDHEN, CDR2 SYDVKM. The germline V and J ends were trimmed by 2 bases and 3 bases, with 13 bases remaining between them. The CDR3 DNA reads as TGTGCCAGCAGTTTAATTGTTACAGGGCACACTGAAGCTTTCTTT. This translates into CASSLIVTGHTEAFF.

The genes are TRBV7-6 and TRBJ1-6; D perhaps matches TRBD1 (6 bases). The CDR3 runs to 15 residues. Trimming left V 1 base short and J 10 bases short, with 14 bases between. Germline CDR1 reads SGHVS; CDR2 reads FNYEAQ. CDR3 loop: CASSLDTGLGSPLHF. DNA of the CDR3: TGTGCCAGCAGCTTAGATACAGGGCTCGGGTCACCCCTCCACTTT.

The V and J genes are TRBV5-1 and TRBJ2-3, with D unresolved. CDR1 is SGHRS and CDR2 is YFSETQ in the germline V gene. Trimming pared 7 bases from V and 10 bases from J, leaving 13 bases between. The CDR3 loop spans 11 amino acids. This CDR3 is CASGLYDSQYF. CDR3 DNA: TGCGCCAGCGGTTTATATGACTCGCAGTATTTT.

The V and J genes are TRBV7-9 and TRBJ1-2; possible D gene TRBD1, 5 bases. The CDR3 runs to 13 residues. Germline V gene sequence: CDR1 SEHNR, CDR2 FQNEAQ (reference sequence). V was pared by 8 bases and J by 5 bases, with 15 bases between. CDR3 protein: CASAGSGTYGYTF. As DNA, the CDR3 is TGTGCCAGCGCCGGGAGTGGGACTTATGGCTACACCTTC.

This sequence joins TRBV7-2 and TRBJ1-2; 7 bases fit TRBD1. Trimming removed 3 bases from V and 7 bases from J; junction bases left unmatched: 8. This CDR3 region has 14 residues. Per germline, CDR1 SGHTA and CDR2 FQGNSA. The DNA for the CDR3 is TGTGCCAGCAGCTTGTCTGGGACAGTTAGTGGCTACACCTTC. This translates into CASSLSGTVSGYTF.

V usage is TRBV7-2 and J usage is TRBJ2-7; the match to TRBD2 covers 13 bases. The V segment lost 1 base and the J segment 0 bases; nucleotides outside the gene matches: 6. In germline, CDR1 is SGHTA, CDR2 FQGNSA. The CDR3 is 18 amino acids. The CDR3 sequence: CASSLVGLAGVSSYEQYF. The DNA of the CDR3 is TGTGCCAGCAGCTTAGTCGGACTAGCGGGAGTTTCCTCCTACGAGCAGTACTTC.

The chain recombines TRBV10-1 with TRBJ2-2; possibly TRBD2 for D (6 bases). Trimming shortened V by 5 bases and J by 5 bases, and 18 bases separated the two germline ends. Germline V gives CDR1 WNHNN, CDR2 SYGVQD (reference sequence). This CDR3 spans 16 amino acids. The CDR3 protein is CASSLGGRRGTGELFF. Written as DNA, the CDR3 is TGCGCCAGCAGTTTGGGGGGACGACGGGGGACCGGGGAGCTGTTTTTT.

The chain is built from TRBV4-1 and TRBJ2-5; 7 bases are a match to TRBD1. V shed 1 base, J shed 1 base, and the junction held 6 bases outside the gene matches. Germline CDR1 is MGHRA and CDR2 is YSYEKL. The CDR3 runs 16 residues. The DNA of the CDR3 is TGCGCCAGCAGCCAAGTAATCGGGACAGCCCAAGAGACCCAGTACTTC. Translated, it gives CASSQVIGTAQETQYF.

CDR3 residues: CASSSSWDRGNGYTF. The CDR3 bases are TGTGCCAGCAGTTCAAGTTGGGACAGGGGGAATGGCTACACCTTC. The chain combines TRBV6-5 with TRBJ1-2, with TRBD1 identical over 11 bases. Germline loops: CDR1 MNHEY, CDR2 SVGAGI. J gave up 6 bases and V 4 bases, and 7 bases lay outside the gene matches. The length of the CDR3 is 15 residues.

A few counts support this clone. Other DNA sequences of this sample code for an identical CDR3. V gene TRBV4-3 combines with J gene TRBJ2-2; D not resolved. Per germline, CDR1 LGHNA and CDR2 YSLEER. The CDR3 sequence is 14 residues long. With 0 bases removed from V and 4 bases from J, the gap between germline ends came to 6 bases. The CDR3, as DNA: TGCGCCAGCAGCCAAGACCCCCTCACCGGGGAGCTGTTTTTT. It yields the protein CASSQDPLTGELFF.

This clone was counted between two and nine times. The genes are TRBV5-4 and TRBJ2-1; possible D gene TRBD2, 5 bases. Per the germline V gene, CDR1 is SGHNT and CDR2 is YYREEE (reference sequence). The V gene lost 2 bases and the J gene lost 2 bases, with 8 bases spanning the gap. The CDR3 spans 14 residues. CDR3 nucleotide sequence: TGTGCCAGCAGCTTCCGGGGTGCCTACAATGAGCAGTTCTTC. Amino acids: CASSFRGAYNEQFF.

This clone was detected once. This chain joins TRBV19 and TRBJ1-2; D is uncertain. Germline lookup yields CDR1 LNHDA and CDR2 SQIVND (reference sequence). This CDR3 has 15 amino acids. Trimming pared 4 bases from V and 0 bases from J, leaving 12 bases between. CDR3 protein: CASSNGLSANYGYTF. DNA for the CDR3: TGTGCCAGTAGTAACGGACTCTCCGCTAACTATGGCTACACCTTC.

V is TRBV19 and J is TRBJ2-3; 9 bases map to TRBD2. This CDR3 has 13 residues. Trimming removed 6 bases from V and 10 bases from J; junction bases left unmatched: 8. Per the germline V gene, CDR1 is LNHDA and CDR2 is SQIVND (reference sequence). In nucleotides, the CDR3 is TGTGCCAGTAGAAATAGCGGGAGTGGTTCGCAGTATTTT. Protein product: CASRNSGSGSQYF.

The CDR3 bases are TGTGCCAGCTCACCGACCAGGTCGGGGGCGGGAGATGAAGAGACCCAGTACTTC. This sequence encodes CASSPTRSGAGDEETQYF. This chain uses TRBV18 with TRBJ2-5; possibly TRBD2 for D (7 bases). The CDR3 runs to 18 residues. Trimming stripped 3 bases from V and 3 bases from J, with 23 bases between. Looked up from germline, CDR1 is KGHSH and CDR2 is LQKENI. Together with reference TRBV18 and TRBJ2-5, the CDR3 gives the full variable domain: NAGVMQNPRHLVRRRGQEARLRCSPMKGHSHVYWYRQLPEEGLKFMVYLQKENIIDESGMPKERFSAEFPKEGPSILRIQQVVRGDSAAYFCASSPTRSGAGDEETQYFGPGTRLLVL.

J is TRBJ2-3 and V is TRBV2; D possibly corresponds to TRBD1 (6 bases). Germline lookup yields CDR1 SNHLY and CDR2 FYNNEI. V was trimmed by 3 bases and J by 3 bases, leaving 16 bases between them. The CDR3 length is 16 residues. The chain's CDR3 is CASSDPAGTQTDTQYF. The CDR3 DNA reads as TGTGCCAGCAGTGACCCTGCCGGGACACAGACAGATACGCAGTATTTT.

This clone was seen a few times. The V and J genes are TRBV30 and TRBJ2-6, with a tentative D call TRBD1 (6 bases). Per germline, CDR1 GTSNPN and CDR2 SVGIG (reference sequence). Trimming pared 1 base from V and 0 bases from J, leaving 10 bases between. The CDR3 runs to 16 residues. The CDR3 region is CAWSATGISGANVLTF. The DNA of the CDR3 is TGTGCCTGGAGTGCAACAGGGATCTCTGGGGCCAACGTCCTGACTTTC.

This rearrangement joins TRBV5-1 to TRBJ2-1, with D tentatively TRBD2 (7 bases). Trimming took off 2 bases at V and 0 bases at J, with 12 bases between the two ends. The germline V gene encodes CDR1 SGHRS and CDR2 YFSETQ. CDR3 length equals 16 residues. The DNA of the CDR3 is TGCGCCAGCAGCTTAGGGGGGGCGACCTCCTACAATGAGCAGTTCTTC. This sequence encodes CASSLGGATSYNEQFF. Drawing the rest from reference TRBV5-1 and TRBJ2-1, the complete variable domain is KAGVTQTPRYLIKTRGQQVTLSCSPISGHRSVSWYQQTPGQGLQFLFEYFSETQRNKGNFPGRFSGRQFSNSRSEMNVSTLELGDSALYLCASSLGGATSYNEQFFGPGTRLTVL.

V gene TRBV11-2 combines with J gene TRBJ2-3; TRBD1 matches at 8 bases. The CDR3 runs to 16 residues. The germline gives CDR1 SGHAT, CDR2 FQNNGV. Trimming cost V 0 bases and J 4 bases; bases outside gene matches: 6. Here the CDR3 DNA reads TGTGCCAGCAGCTTAGAACCCCAGGGGGCCGCAGATACGCAGTATTTT. Translating gives CASSLEPQGAADTQYF.

The V call is TRBV30, the J call TRBJ2-5; D might be TRBD2 (6 bases). The J call may be wrong; the DNA end is better matched by TRBJ2-7. This CDR3 has 13 residues. Per germline, CDR1 GTSNPN and CDR2 SVGIG (reference sequence). CDR3 DNA: TGTGCCTGGAGTGTCCGGGACTTCTACGAGCAGTACTTC. It is translated as CAWSVRDFYEQYF.

The chain couples TRBV6-5 to TRBJ2-3, with 11 bases that match TRBD2. J was trimmed by 7 bases and V by 3 bases; bases with no gene match: 6. This CDR3 contains 15 residues. CDR1 is MNHEY, CDR2 SVGAGI, per germline. The chain's CDR3 is CASSYSGGAGNTQYF. The CDR3 DNA reads as TGTGCCAGCAGTTATAGCGGGGGGGCCGGGAATACGCAGTATTTT.

The genes are TRBV2 and TRBJ1-1; 10 positions agree with TRBD1. CDR3 size: 13 residues. Trimming removed 9 bases from V and 1 base from J; junction bases left unmatched: 2. Germline V gives CDR1 SNHLY, CDR2 FYNNEI. The CDR3 bases are TGTGCCAGTAGGGACAGGGGGAACACTGAAGCTTTCTTT. Translation gives CASRDRGNTEAFF.